Listed below are T cell receptor beta chains from one sample, sequenced in a study of cytomegalovirus exposure and HLA in healthy donors. Libraries were prepared by immunoSEQ multiplex PCR; TCRdb keeps only in-frame clonotypes and omits some of them. Counted here are around 91,000 clones, around 84% occurring once; the ten biggest clones make up roughly 4.2%. Sequencing used PBMCs. All receptors come from a woman in her thirties or forties in good health and CMV-seropositive. The CDR3 runs from the conserved cysteine through the conserved F or W. D genes are given only for firm matches. Not every row has a clone size; where given, it reads once, few, many or a size class.

TRBV27,TRBD2,TRBJ2-2,NA,TGTGCCAGCACACTAGCGGGTTACACCGGGGAGCTGTTTTTT,CASTLAGYTGELFF
TRBV5-4,NA,TRBJ2-3,NA,TGTGCCAGCAGCTCCCTCGGCACAGATACGCAGTATTTT,CASSSLGTDTQYF
TRBV11-3,NA,TRBJ2-7,NA,TGTGCCAGCAGCTCGGGCAGGGGTTCGGTCGAGCAGTACTTC,CASSSGRGSVEQYF
TRBV28,TRBD1,TRBJ2-7,NA,TGTGCCACGGCCCCGGGACAGGCCTACGAGCAGTACTTC,CATAPGQAYEQYF
TRBV9,NA,TRBJ2-2,NA,TGTGCCAGCAGCGTAGCAACAGGGATCACCGGGGAGCTGTTTTTT,CASSVATGITGELFF
TRBV6-5,NA,TRBJ1-2,NA,TGTGCCAGCAGTATGACTGCTAACTATGGCTACACCTTC,CASSMTANYGYTF
TRBV7-8,TRBD1,TRBJ1-5,NA,TGTGCCAGCAGCTTAGGGGGACAGGGTCAGCCCCAGCATTTT,CASSLGGQGQPQHF
TRBV7-2,NA,TRBJ1-1,NA,TGTGCCACCGTCCCAGGGGCCACTGAAGCTTTCTTT,CATVPGATEAFF
TRBV27,TRBD1,TRBJ1-2,NA,TGTGCCAGCACCCGGACAGGGGAGGCTAACTATGGCTACACCTTC,CASTRTGEANYGYTF
TRBV7-3,NA,TRBJ2-3,NA,TGTGCCAGCTCGGCGGGGAGCACAGATACGCAGTATTTT,CASSAGSTDTQYF
TRBV7-2,TRBD2,TRBJ2-6,NA,TGTGCCAGCAGCTTAGGCTGGCGGGAGGGGCTAGGGGCCAACGTCCTGACTTTC,CASSLGWREGLGANVLTF
TRBV5-1,TRBD2,TRBJ2-3,few,TGCGCCAGCAGCCGCGGACTAGCGGGAGACACAGATACGCAGTATTTT,CASSRGLAGDTDTQYF
TRBV25-1,NA,TRBJ2-5,NA,TGTGCCAGCACCCGCGGAGAGACCCAGTACTTC,CASTRGETQYF
TRBV19,NA,TRBJ2-7,few,TGTGCCAGTAGTAGCGGGCAGGTAGACGAGCAGTACTTC,CASSSGQVDEQYF
TRBV7-2,NA,TRBJ1-3,NA,TGTGCCAGCAGCTTATTGGCAATCCGGGGCTCTGGAAACACCATATATTTT,CASSLLAIRGSGNTIYF
TRBV29-1,TRBD2,TRBJ2-3,NA,TGCAGCCAGAGACTAGCGGAGTTCACAGATACGCAGTATTTT,CSQRLAEFTDTQYF
TRBV5-4,NA,TRBJ2-7,NA,TGTGCCAGCAGCTTGCAAGGGAGCTACGAGCAGTACTTC,CASSLQGSYEQYF
TRBV30,NA,TRBJ1-3,NA,TGTGCCTGGACGCACAGCCTTGGAAACACCATATATTTT,CAWTHSLGNTIYF
TRBV29-1,TRBD2,TRBJ2-1,NA,TGCAGCGTCGAGACTAGCGGGAGGGCCGTCAATGAGCAGTTCTTC,CSVETSGRAVNEQFF
TRBV14,TRBD2,TRBJ2-2,NA,TGTGCCAGCAGCCATCCCTTGGGGGCGGGAGGACTCACCGGGGAGCTGTTTTTT,CASSHPLGAGGLTGELFF
TRBV9,NA,TRBJ2-5,NA,TGTGCCAGCAGCACTGGGACTGAAGAGACCCAGTACTTC,CASSTGTEETQYF
TRBV13,TRBD2,TRBJ2-5,NA,TGTGCCAGCACCTTCTTTAGCGGGACTGGAGAGACCCAGTACTTC,CASTFFSGTGETQYF
TRBV14,NA,TRBJ2-3,NA,TGTGCCAGCAGCGCGAGCGGCACAGATACGCAGTATTTT,CASSASGTDTQYF
TRBV27,NA,TRBJ2-3,NA,TGTGCCAGCACTCAACAGGGGGGGGACACAGATACGCAGTATTTT,CASTQQGGDTDTQYF
TRBV10-3,NA,TRBJ2-2,NA,TGTGCCATCAGGGGCCGAGGCGGTTGGGGAGCCGACACCGGGGAGCTGTTTTTT,CAIRGRGGWGADTGELFF
TRBV7-6,NA,TRBJ1-5,NA,TGTGCCAGCAGCTTGGCGGCCAATCAGCCCCAGCATTTT,CASSLAANQPQHF
TRBV7-9,NA,TRBJ2-3,NA,TGTGCCAGCAGCTGGGACTCCCGCACAGATACGCAGTATTTT,CASSWDSRTDTQYF
TRBV6-1,TRBD1,TRBJ1-1,few,TGTGCCAGCAGTGAATCAACAGGGGGCTGGACTGAAGCTTTCTTT,CASSESTGGWTEAFF
TRBV21-1,NA,TRBJ2-5,NA,TGTGCCAGCAGCAATATCCCAGAATGGGCTCAAGAGACCCAGTACTTC,CASSNIPEWAQETQYF
TRBV6-1,TRBD1,TRBJ1-5,NA,TGTGCCAGCAGTGAAGGGCGACAGGGGTGGCAGCCCCAGCATTTT,CASSEGRQGWQPQHF
TRBV19,TRBD1,TRBJ1-4,NA,TGTGCCAGTAGTATACTTTACAGGGGGATAGAGGCAACTAATGAAAAACTGTTTTTT,CASSILYRGIEATNEKLFF
TRBV9,NA,TRBJ2-7,NA,TGTGCCAGCAGCGTAGGAGGGTCCACCTACGAGCAGTACTTC,CASSVGGSTYEQYF
TRBV20-1,NA,TRBJ2-3,NA,TGCAGTGCTGCGAGGTCAGATACGCAGTATTTT,CSAARSDTQYF
TRBV2,TRBD1,TRBJ2-1,NA,TGTGCCAGCAGTGGAACAGGGGGCGCGTACAATGAGCAGTTCTTC,CASSGTGGAYNEQFF
TRBV7-2,TRBD1,TRBJ1-2,NA,TGTGCCAGCAGCTTTGGGACAGACTATGGCTACACCTTC,CASSFGTDYGYTF
TRBV5-4,NA,TRBJ2-7,once,TGTGCCAGCAGCTTGTCGACTAGTGGTTTCCACGAGCAGTACTTC,CASSLSTSGFHEQYF
TRBV14,NA,TRBJ2-2,NA,TGTGCCAGCAGCCTCGTCACCGGGGAGCTGTTTTTT,CASSLVTGELFF
TRBV13,TRBD2,TRBJ2-1,NA,TGTGCCAGCAGCGCGACAAGCGGGAGCTTCAATGAGCAGTTCTTC,CASSATSGSFNEQFF
TRBV5-1,TRBD2,TRBJ2-1,NA,TGCGCCAGCAGCCCCCCCCCAAGCGGGAGGGGGAATGAGCAGTTCTTC,CASSPPPSGRGNEQFF
TRBV4-2,TRBD1,TRBJ2-7,NA,TGTACCAGCAGCCTCGGACAGGGGCTTCTTCTCTACGAGCAGTACTTC,CTSSLGQGLLLYEQYF